A single sample gave rise to the 3 T cell receptor beta chains below, sequenced in a study of blood T cell repertoires in COVID-19. Only in-frame clones appear in the TCRdb table, and some are missing; sequencing was by immunoSEQ multiplex PCR. The sample shows over 350,000 clones, around 90% of them seen only once. What was sequenced was PBMCs or T cells enriched from blood (not recorded which). The source of these receptors is a woman aged 18-29 years with acute COVID-19.

In this sample, this clone turned up a few times. Because the CDR3's place on the DNA is in doubt, the DNA is left out and the CDR3 is given as listed by TCRdb. CDR3 sequence reads: CASILVDRDTGELFF. The genes are TRBV2 and TRBJ2-2; the tabulated D call, TRBD1, remains unverified against the DNA. The CDR3 is 15 residues long, ends included. Germline V gene sequence: CDR1 SNHLY, CDR2 FYNNEI.

This clone was seen just once. The chain has TRBV4-3 and TRBJ1-2; 11 bases are shared with TRBD1. Germline V gene sequence: CDR1 LGHNA, CDR2 YSLEER. V gave up 2 bases and J gave up 1 base; unmatched junction bases: 15. The CDR3 totals 20 residues. The DNA for the CDR3 is TGCGCCAGCAGCCAACACAGCACCGGGACAGGGGGGGAGGGTAACTATGGCTACACCTTC. Residues: CASSQHSTGTGGEGNYGYTF.

The rearrangement uses TRBV12-5 and TRBJ2-5; 8 nucleotides match TRBD2. Unmatched junction bases numbered 6, after V lost 0 bases and J lost 0 bases. Per germline, CDR1 LGHNT and CDR2 FRNRAP. This CDR3 is built from 17 residues. This chain's CDR3 is CASGLVYLAGYQETQYF. The CDR3 DNA is TGTGCTAGTGGTTTGGTATATTTAGCGGGGTACCAAGAGACCCAGTACTTC.